These T cell receptor beta chains were read from a single sample in a study of CD8+CD57+ T cells in acquired aplastic anemia. MiXCR, applied by TCRdb to the reads, yields one record per CDR3 protein. The sample holds some 98,000 distinct CDR3 sequences, around 62% seen once. The sample was sorted CD4+, CD8+, or CD8+CD57+ T cells (not recorded which) from PBMCs. The origin of the receptors is a human donor with aplastic anemia. The CDR3 runs from the conserved cysteine through the conserved F or W.

V gene: TRBV11-3; CDR3 protein: CASSLDRWRVILFF
V gene: TRBV20-1; CDR3 protein: CSARAGPAGINYGYTF
V gene: TRBV6-1; CDR3 protein: CASRRQGQGGTYEQYF
V gene: TRBV10-3; CDR3 protein: CAISEAGTADTQYF
V gene: TRBV20-1; CDR3 protein: CSASTGGKYGYTF
V gene: TRBV2; CDR3 protein: CASAVTGGGNTIYF
V gene: TRBV27; CDR3 protein: CASSPTGTTNEKLFF
V gene: TRBV7-2; CDR3 protein: CASSRDKNTEAFF
V gene: TRBV20-1; CDR3 protein: CSVDRSRPGEAFF
V gene: TRBV15; CDR3 protein: CATSRDRDPGNTIYF
V gene: TRBV27; CDR3 protein: CASQTGTGNTGELFF
V gene: TRBV5-6; CDR3 protein: CASSPGPMPEQYF
V gene: TRBV20-1; CDR3 protein: CSAGGQGGQPQHF
V gene: TRBV10-3; CDR3 protein: CAISEVGTGASYEQYF
V gene: TRBV7-9; CDR3 protein: CASSHGGTEAFF
V gene: TRBV10-3; CDR3 protein: CAISGDPYEQYF
V gene: TRBV24-1; CDR3 protein: CATSGRGEGYNTYEQYF
V gene: TRBV11-3; CDR3 protein: CASSAASQGVGEQYF
V gene: TRBV15; CDR3 protein: CATSRLAGGSHEQFF
V gene: TRBV19; CDR3 protein: CASSIGTDEQYF
V gene: TRBV4-1; CDR3 protein: CASSQAPGGPYEQYF